Described below is a single T cell receptor (beta chain) sequence and its context. No DNA is given; TCRdb re-called the 5' RACE reads and lists each CDR3 protein once. This repertoire includes 300,000 to 350,000 distinct CDR3 sequences. This sample is part of a study of monozygotic twins with inflammatory bowel disease. The source is a human donor with ulcerative colitis or Crohn's disease, or a healthy co-twin of an affected twin (not recorded which). The sample was blood.

CDR3 sequence: CSARVGSGRARTDTQYF. The V and J genes are TRBV20-1 and TRBJ2-3; as DNA is missing, the TRBD2 call by TCRdb cannot be tested. The CDR3 runs 17 residues. Germline lookup yields CDR1 DFQATT and CDR2 SNEGSKA (reference sequence).